A selection of T cell receptor beta chains follows, all from one sample in a study of CD8 T cells in Susac syndrome. Each CDR3 protein is one row after TCRdb ran MiXCR on the immunoSEQ multiplex PCR reads. The table includes some 160,000 distinct CDR3 sequences, 95% detected once. Specimen: CD8+ T cells from PBMCs. The receptors stem from a human donor with multiple sclerosis. Both conserved end residues are part of each CDR3. The D gene is left open where the match is weak. Rows may omit the clone size; those that give it use once, few, many or a size class.

CDR3 DNA	CDR3 protein	V gene	J gene	clone size	D gene
TGCAGCGTTTGGCGGGAGACCGGGGAGCTGTTTTTT	CSVWRETGELFF	TRBV29-1	TRBJ2-2	.	TRBD2
TGCAGTGCTAGAGATCCCGGCAGGCAAGAGACCCAGTACTTC	CSARDPGRQETQYF	TRBV20-1	TRBJ2-5	.	.
TGTGCCAGCAGTCCCGACCTTTACGGCGGAAATGAGCAGTTCTTC	CASSPDLYGGNEQFF	TRBV12-3/TRBV12-4	TRBJ2-1	.	.
TGTGCCAGCAGCGTAGAAATGCGAACAGATACGCAGTATTTT	CASSVEMRTDTQYF	TRBV9	TRBJ2-3	.	.
TGTGCCAGCAGTACCCCGGGGGACGCTACTGAAGCTTTCTTT	CASSTPGDATEAFF	TRBV13	TRBJ1-1	.	.
TGTGCCAGCAGCATCGAGGACGGGACAGATACGCAGTATTTT	CASSIEDGTDTQYF	TRBV5-4	TRBJ2-3	.	.
TGTGCCAGTAGTGTCGGGCAGGTTTTCACCTTC	CASSVGQVFTF	TRBV19	TRBJ1-2	.	.
TGTGCCAGCAGCCATGTGAGCACAGATACGCAGTATTTT	CASSHVSTDTQYF	TRBV14	TRBJ2-3	.	.
TGCAGCGTTCTAAGGTTAGGGCCCCGCAATGAGCAGTTCTTC	CSVLRLGPRNEQFF	TRBV29-1	TRBJ2-1	once	.
TGTGCCATCAGTGAGTCGCTAGCGGGGGGGCCAACAGATACGCAGTATTTT	CAISESLAGGPTDTQYF	TRBV10-3	TRBJ2-3	once	TRBD2
TGTGCCAGCAGTACCCGGGGAGGGAGGGACACTGAAGCTTTCTTT	CASSTRGGRDTEAFF	TRBV27	TRBJ1-1	.	.
TGCGCCAGCAGTCAACAGGGGAGTAGCGGCACAGATACGCAGTATTTT	CASSQQGSSGTDTQYF	TRBV23-1	TRBJ2-3	.	.
TGTGCCAGCAGCTTACGTCATGGGCTTTGGCACAATGAGCAGTTCTTC	CASSLRHGLWHNEQFF	TRBV11-2	TRBJ2-1	.	.
TGCAGCGTTGAAGATCAAAGCGGGAGCTTTTACGAGCAGTACTTC	CSVEDQSGSFYEQYF	TRBV29-1	TRBJ2-7	.	TRBD2
TGTGCCACCAGCAGGCGACTCCTGCTGGTCCCGAGGCGCGAGCAGTACTTC	CATSRRLLLVPRREQYF	TRBV15	TRBJ2-7	.	.
TGTGCCAGCAGTTCCGGGACAGGGAACTACGAGCAGTACTTC	CASSSGTGNYEQYF	TRBV12-3/TRBV12-4	TRBJ2-7	.	TRBD1
TGTGCCAGCAGCTTCGGGGGGCTTGATGGCTACACCTTC	CASSFGGLDGYTF	TRBV5-4	TRBJ1-2	.	.
TGCAGTGCTAGAGATGGAAGGACTACTTACTCCTACAATGAGCAGTTCTTC	CSARDGRTTYSYNEQFF	TRBV20-1	TRBJ2-1	.	.
TGTGCCAGCAGTTCCTACCCGACAGGGGTAACCTACGAGCAGTACTTC	CASSSYPTGVTYEQYF	TRBV27	TRBJ2-7	.	TRBD1
TGTGCCAGCAGTTTAGAAGGTTCCGGGGAGCTGTTTTTT	CASSLEGSGELFF	TRBV27	TRBJ2-2	.	.
TGCAGTGCTAGTTACCCACTCTACAATGAGCAGTTCTTC	CSASYPLYNEQFF	TRBV20-1	TRBJ2-1	.	.
TGTGCCAGCAGCTCCGACAGGGGATGGGACTATGGCTACACCTTC	CASSSDRGWDYGYTF	TRBV7-9	TRBJ1-2	.	TRBD1
TGTGCCAGCAGCCGAAATGCCTACGAGCAGTACTTC	CASSRNAYEQYF	TRBV7-6	TRBJ2-7	.	.
TGCGCCAGCAGCTTAACACCCGGGGAGCTGTTTTTT	CASSLTPGELFF	TRBV5-1	TRBJ2-2	.	.
TGTGCCAGCAGCCCGCTGGGGGGTAGGTACAATGAGCAGTTCTTC	CASSPLGGRYNEQFF	TRBV11-2	TRBJ2-1	once	.
TGTGCCAGCAGTCAACTTAGACAGGATCAAGAGACCCAGTACTTC	CASSQLRQDQETQYF	TRBV12-3/TRBV12-4	TRBJ2-5	.	.
TGTGCCAGCACTTACAGAGGGACTAGTACTCAAGAGCAGTTCTTC	CASTYRGTSTQEQFF	TRBV27	TRBJ2-1	.	TRBD2
TGTGCCAGCATAGCCGATAGCGGGAGGGGCAATGAGCAGTTCTTC	CASIADSGRGNEQFF	TRBV7-9	TRBJ2-1	.	TRBD2
TGCGCCAGCAGCCGAGCGGTAACGCAGTATTTT	CASSRAVTQYF	TRBV4-1	TRBJ2-3	.	.
TGTGCCAGCAGCTATTACGGGGGAAGCACAGATACGCAGTATTTT	CASSYYGGSTDTQYF	TRBV13	TRBJ2-3	.	.
TGTGCCAGCAGCCAAGGGATGGGACCCGGAAACACCATATATTTT	CASSQGMGPGNTIYF	TRBV3-1	TRBJ1-3	.	.
TGCAGTGCTAGACTAGCGGGAGGGCCTCGGACAGATACGCAGTATTTT	CSARLAGGPRTDTQYF	TRBV20-1	TRBJ2-3	.	TRBD2
TGCGCCAGCAGTCACTACAATGACACTGAAAAACTGTTTTTT	CASSHYNDTEKLFF	TRBV23-1	TRBJ1-4	.	.